In its sample, the clone carrying this T cell receptor (beta chain) was seen many times. Its antigen remains unidentified. These data come from a study of neurological immune-mediated disorders. Study-level findings and limits: Patients with HTLV-1-associated myelopathy had the highest level of TCR clonal expansion, whereas patients with multiple sclerosis had the lowest level, falling beneath the level found in healthy controls.

J lost 4 bases, V lost 8 bases, and 9 bases had no gene match. This CDR3 region has 14 residues. Looked up from germline, CDR1 is SEHNR and CDR2 is FQNEAQ (reference sequence). The authors made cDNA by 5'RACE with 10-nucleotide random UMIs. Every sequencing run returned over 190 million TCR-beta sequences, which were derived from 15-18 subjects. MiXCR, applied by TCRdb to the 5' RACE reads, yields one record per CDR3 protein. The sample carries about 19,000 distinct CDR3 sequences, approximately 7.9% recorded once. The J gene is TRBJ2-7, the V gene TRBV7-9; 9 positions match TRBD1. Sequencing was performed on CD8+ T cells from blood. The clonotype originates from a woman between 25 and 40 years old with HTLV-1-associated myelopathy (HAM/TSP). The DNA for the CDR3 is TGTGCCAGCGGGTCCCGGGACAGGGCATACGAGCAGTACTTC. Amino acids: CASGSRDRAYEQYF.